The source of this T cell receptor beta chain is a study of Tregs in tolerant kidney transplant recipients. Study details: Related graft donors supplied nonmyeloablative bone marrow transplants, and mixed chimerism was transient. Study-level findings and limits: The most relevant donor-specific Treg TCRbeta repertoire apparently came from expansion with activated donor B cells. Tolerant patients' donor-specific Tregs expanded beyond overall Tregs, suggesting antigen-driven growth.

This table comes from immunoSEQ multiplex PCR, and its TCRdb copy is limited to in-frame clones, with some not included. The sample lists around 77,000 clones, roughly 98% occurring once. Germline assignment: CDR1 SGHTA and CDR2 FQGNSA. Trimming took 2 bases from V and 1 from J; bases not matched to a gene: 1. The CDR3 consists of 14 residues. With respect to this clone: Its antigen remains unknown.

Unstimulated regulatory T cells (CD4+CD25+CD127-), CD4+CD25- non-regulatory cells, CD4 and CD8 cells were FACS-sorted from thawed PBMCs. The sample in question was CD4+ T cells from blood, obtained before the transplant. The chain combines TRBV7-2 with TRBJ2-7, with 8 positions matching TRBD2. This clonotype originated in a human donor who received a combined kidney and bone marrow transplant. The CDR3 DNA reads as TGTGCCAGCAGCTTACGGGGGGGGTCCTACGAGCAGTACTTC. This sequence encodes CASSLRGGSYEQYF.